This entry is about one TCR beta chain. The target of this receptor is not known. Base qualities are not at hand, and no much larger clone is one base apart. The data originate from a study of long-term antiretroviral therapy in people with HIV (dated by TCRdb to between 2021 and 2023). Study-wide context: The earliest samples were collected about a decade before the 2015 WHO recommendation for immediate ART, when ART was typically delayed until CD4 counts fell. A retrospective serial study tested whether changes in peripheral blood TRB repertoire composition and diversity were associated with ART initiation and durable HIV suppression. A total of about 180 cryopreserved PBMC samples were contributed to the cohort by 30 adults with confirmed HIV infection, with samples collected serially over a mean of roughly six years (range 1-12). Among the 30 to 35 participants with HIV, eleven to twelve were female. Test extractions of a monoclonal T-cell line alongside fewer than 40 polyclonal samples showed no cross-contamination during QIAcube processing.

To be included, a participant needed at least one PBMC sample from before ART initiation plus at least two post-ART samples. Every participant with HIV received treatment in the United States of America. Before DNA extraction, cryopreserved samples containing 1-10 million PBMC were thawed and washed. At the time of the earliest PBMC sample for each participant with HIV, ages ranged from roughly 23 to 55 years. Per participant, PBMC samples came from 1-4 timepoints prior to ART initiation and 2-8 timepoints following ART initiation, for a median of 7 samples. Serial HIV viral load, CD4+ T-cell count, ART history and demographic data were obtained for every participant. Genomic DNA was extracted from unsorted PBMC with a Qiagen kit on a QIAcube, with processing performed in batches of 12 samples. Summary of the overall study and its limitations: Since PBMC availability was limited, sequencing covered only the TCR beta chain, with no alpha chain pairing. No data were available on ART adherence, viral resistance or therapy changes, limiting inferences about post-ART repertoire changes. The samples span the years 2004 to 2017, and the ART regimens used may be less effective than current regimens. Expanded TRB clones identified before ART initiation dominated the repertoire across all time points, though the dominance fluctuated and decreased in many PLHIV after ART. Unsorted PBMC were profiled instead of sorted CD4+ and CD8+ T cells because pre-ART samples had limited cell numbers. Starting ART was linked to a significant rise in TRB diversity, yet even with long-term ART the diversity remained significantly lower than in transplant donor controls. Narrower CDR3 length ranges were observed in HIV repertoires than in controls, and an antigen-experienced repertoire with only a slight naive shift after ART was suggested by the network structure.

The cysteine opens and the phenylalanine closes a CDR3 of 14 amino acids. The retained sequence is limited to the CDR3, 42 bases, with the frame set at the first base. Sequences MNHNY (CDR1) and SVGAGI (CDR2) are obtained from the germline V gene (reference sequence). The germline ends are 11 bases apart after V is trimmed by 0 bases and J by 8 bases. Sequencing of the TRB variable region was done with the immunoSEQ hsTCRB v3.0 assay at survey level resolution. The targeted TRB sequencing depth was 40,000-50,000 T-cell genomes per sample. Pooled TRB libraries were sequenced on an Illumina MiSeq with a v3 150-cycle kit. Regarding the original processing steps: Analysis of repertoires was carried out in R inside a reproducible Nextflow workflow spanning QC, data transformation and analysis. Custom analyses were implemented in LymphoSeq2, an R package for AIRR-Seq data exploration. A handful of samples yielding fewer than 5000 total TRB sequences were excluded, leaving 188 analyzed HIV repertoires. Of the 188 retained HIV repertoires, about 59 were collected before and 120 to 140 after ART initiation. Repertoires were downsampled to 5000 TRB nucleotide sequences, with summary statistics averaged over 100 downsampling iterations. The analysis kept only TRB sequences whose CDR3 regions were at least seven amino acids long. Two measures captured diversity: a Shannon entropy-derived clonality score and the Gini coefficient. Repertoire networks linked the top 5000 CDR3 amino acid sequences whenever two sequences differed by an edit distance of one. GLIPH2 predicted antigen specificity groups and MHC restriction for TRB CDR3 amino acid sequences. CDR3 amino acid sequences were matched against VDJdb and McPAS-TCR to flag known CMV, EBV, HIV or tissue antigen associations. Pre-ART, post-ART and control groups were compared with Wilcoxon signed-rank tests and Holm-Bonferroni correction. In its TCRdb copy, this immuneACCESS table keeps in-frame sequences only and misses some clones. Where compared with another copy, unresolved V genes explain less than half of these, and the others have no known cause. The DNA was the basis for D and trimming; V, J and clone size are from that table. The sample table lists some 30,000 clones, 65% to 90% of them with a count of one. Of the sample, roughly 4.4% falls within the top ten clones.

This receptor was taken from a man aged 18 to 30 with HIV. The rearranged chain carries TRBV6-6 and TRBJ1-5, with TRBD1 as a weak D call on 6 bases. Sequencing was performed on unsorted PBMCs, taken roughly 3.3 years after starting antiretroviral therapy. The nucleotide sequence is TGTGCCAGCAGTTACTCTGGGGGGCATGAGCCCCAGCATTTT. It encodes CASSYSGGHEPQHF.